Following are 26 T cell receptor beta chains from one sample sequenced in a study of T cell clones after liver transplantation. Sequencing was performed with immunoSEQ multiplex PCR; in TCRdb, only in-frame clones are kept and a portion is missing. The sample consists of approximately 65,000 clones, 92% of them appearing once. Source: CD4+ T cells from blood, taken less than 27 months after liver transplant. These receptors were collected from a human patient who received a liver transplant. Some of the T cells might come from the graft donor.

The rearrangement joins TRBV4-1 to TRBJ1-2; D is uncertain. Trimming shortened V by 1 base and J by 3 bases, and 9 bases separated the two germline ends. Per germline, CDR1 MGHRA and CDR2 YSYEKL. This CDR3 contains 14 residues. This chain's CDR3 is CASSQGRTDYGYTF. DNA of the CDR3: TGCGCCAGCAGCCAAGGTCGGACGGACTATGGCTACACCTTC.

The chain is built from TRBV4-1 and TRBJ2-3, with a possible D match to TRBD1 (5 bases). The CDR3 covers 15 residues. The germline gives CDR1 MGHRA, CDR2 YSYEKL. Trimming removed 1 base from V and 4 bases from J, with 12 bases in between. The CDR3: CASSQGGQDSDTQYF. The DNA of the CDR3 is TGCGCCAGCAGCCAAGGGGGCCAGGATTCAGATACGCAGTATTTT.

The V gene is TRBV5-1, the J gene TRBJ1-5; D gene unclear. The CDR3 runs 14 residues. V lost 2 bases and J 2 bases, leaving 8 bases between the germline ends. Germline V CDR1 and CDR2: SGHRS, YFSETQ. The CDR3 DNA is TGCGCCAGCAGCTTCGATGGAGGCAATCAGCCCCAGCATTTT. It is translated as CASSFDGGNQPQHF.

The chain carries TRBV2 and TRBJ2-2; D possibly corresponds to TRBD1 (5 bases). The CDR3 covers 14 residues. V lost 7 bases, J lost 6 bases, and 15 bases lay in between. The germline V gene has CDR1 SNHLY and CDR2 FYNNEI. The CDR3 sequence is CASIPQGTAGELFF. The CDR3 DNA is TGTGCCAGCATTCCCCAGGGTACCGCCGGGGAGCTGTTTTTT.

This clone was detected once. The CDR3 DNA sequence: TGTGCCAGCAGTTATTCGGACAGATACAATGAGCAGTTCTTC. This codes for CASSYSDRYNEQFF. This chain joins TRBV28 and TRBJ2-1; possibly TRBD1 for D (6 bases). This CDR3 is 14 amino acids long. Between the trimmed V and J ends, which lost 4 bases and 4 bases, there was a span of 11 bases. The germline V gene has CDR1 MDHEN and CDR2 SYDVKM.

This chain uses TRBV5-4 with TRBJ1-1, with a possible D match to TRBD1 (5 bases). Germline V gives CDR1 SGHNT, CDR2 YYREEE (reference sequence). CDR3 size: 15 residues. The ends were cut back, 4 bases at V and 1 base at J, with 14 bases in the middle. DNA for the CDR3: TGTGCCAGCAGCCCCGATGGGGCAGGGAACACTGAAGCTTTCTTT. Translation gives CASSPDGAGNTEAFF.

The rearrangement uses TRBV9 and TRBJ1-3, with 9 nucleotides matching TRBD1. The CDR3 extends over 15 amino acids. Trimming took 4 bases from V and 7 from J; bases not matched to a gene: 9. Germline CDR1 reads SGDLS; CDR2 reads YYNGEE. The CDR3 is CASSPQGQGGNTIYF. The CDR3 DNA reads TGTGCCAGCAGCCCCCAGGGACAGGGAGGTAACACCATATATTTT.

The chain uses TRBV25-1 and TRBJ2-6; the D gene is possibly TRBD2 (5 bases). The V gene's germline CDR1 is MGHDK and CDR2 SYGVNS. The CDR3 spans 15 residues. V dropped 8 bases and J dropped 4 bases, with 15 bases sitting between them. CDR3 coding DNA: TGTGCCAGCGGGCTAGAGGGCGGCGGGGCCAACGTCCTGACTTTC. It yields the protein CASGLEGGGANVLTF.

The sample holds one count of this clone. This sequence joins TRBV7-9 and TRBJ2-3, with D hard to call. From germline, CDR1 is SEHNR and CDR2 FQNEAQ (reference sequence). Trimming shortened V by 5 bases and J by 4 bases, and 7 bases separated the two germline ends. The CDR3 loop spans 12 amino acids. The CDR3 sequence is CASSVAADTQYF. CDR3 sequence (DNA): TGTGCCAGCAGCGTCGCCGCAGATACGCAGTATTTT.

CDR3 sequence: CASSFPRASGEQYF. The CDR3 DNA sequence: TGTGCCAGCAGCTTCCCTAGGGCATCGGGCGAGCAGTACTTC. This chain links TRBV5-5 with TRBJ2-7; D is unclear. V shed 2 bases and J shed 6 bases, with 15 bases lying between them. This CDR3 is built from 14 residues. Germline V gene lookup returns CDR1 SGHKS and CDR2 YYEKEE (reference sequence).

The chain links TRBV7-6 to TRBJ2-7; weak D call: TRBD1 (5 bases). Germline values: CDR1 SGHVS, CDR2 FNYEAQ. Deletions cut 3 bases from V and 2 bases from J, with 14 bases between. This CDR3 is 15 amino acids long. CDR3 sequence (DNA): TGTGCCAGCAGCTTCGGGTTAGGGGCCGCCTACGAGCAGTACTTC. Amino acid sequence: CASSFGLGAAYEQYF.

The chain joins TRBV11-3 to TRBJ2-1; 9 bases agree with TRBD1. The germline gives CDR1 SGHNT, CDR2 YENEEA. CDR3 length equals 16 residues. V shed 5 bases and J 0 bases; nucleotides not matched to a gene: 5. The chain's CDR3 is CASSPPTGGSYNEQFF. The CDR3 bases are TGTGCCAGCAGCCCCCCGACAGGGGGCTCCTACAATGAGCAGTTCTTC. Together with reference TRBV11-3 and TRBJ2-1, the CDR3 gives the full variable domain: EAGVVQSPRYKIIEKKQPVAFWCNPISGHNTLYWYLQNLGQGPELLIRYENEEAVDDSQLPKDRFSAERLKGVDSTLKIQPAELGDSAVYLCASSPPTGGSYNEQFFGPGTRLTVL.

Concerning this clone: Germline and junction disagree at one end, which may indicate a read error. This chain joins TRBV29-1 and TRBJ2-1, with 7 positions matching TRBD1. The CDR3 has 16 residues. CDR1 SQVTM and CDR2 ANQGSEA come from the germline V gene. The DNA for the CDR3 is TGCAGCGCTGAACCTGGGACAGTCCGGTGGGTCGAGGAGCAGTTCTTC. It is translated as CSAEPGTVRWVEEQFF.

The rearrangement joins TRBV18 to TRBJ2-3; D gene uncertain. In germline, CDR1 is KGHSH, CDR2 LQKENI. CDR3 length equals 13 residues. Trimming took 5 bases from V and 5 from J, leaving 11 bases between them. CDR3 DNA: TGTGCCAGCTCATCTAACAAGGGAGATACGCAGTATTTT. Protein: CASSSNKGDTQYF.

The rearrangement links TRBV29-1 to TRBJ1-5; possibly TRBD1 for D (5 bases). The CDR3 is 12 amino acids. CDR1 is SQVTM, CDR2 ANQGSEA, per germline. Trimming stripped 7 bases from V and 5 bases from J, with 12 bases between. The CDR3 DNA follows: TGCAGCGCTGGGACGGCGGATCAGCCCCAGCATTTT. This codes for CSAGTADQPQHF.

The chain uses TRBV6-4 and TRBJ2-7, with 7 bases fitting TRBD2. Trimming removed 6 bases from V and 7 bases from J; junction bases left unmatched: 24. Germline V lookup: CDR1 MRHNA, CDR2 SNTAGT. This CDR3 comprises 18 residues. The CDR3 sequence is CASRVGGRGVGLVGEQYF. The CDR3 DNA follows: TGTGCCAGCAGAGTAGGTGGCCGGGGGGTAGGGTTGGTGGGAGAGCAGTACTTC.

The chain carries TRBV5-1 and TRBJ2-3; D unclear. The CDR3 spans 15 residues. Germline CDR1 is SGHRS and CDR2 is YFSETQ. With 0 bases removed from V and 2 bases from J, the gap between germline ends came to 10 bases. The CDR3 spells CASSLATDLTDTQYF. Here the CDR3 DNA reads TGCGCCAGCAGCTTGGCAACAGACCTCACAGATACGCAGTATTTT.

J is TRBJ2-7 and V is TRBV21-1. TRBV21-1 is recorded as a pseudogene. The CDR3 sequence is 10 residues long. CDR3 amino acids: CASSTKQQYF. The CDR3 DNA reads TGTGCCAGCAGCACCAAACAGCAGTACTTC.

The J gene is TRBJ1-4, the V gene TRBV7-2; tentatively, D is TRBD1 (5 bases). V was trimmed by 0 bases and J by 8 bases, leaving 13 bases between them. The length of the CDR3 is 15 residues. The germline CDR1 and CDR2 sequences are SGHTA and FQGNSA. This CDR3 reads CASSLAGEVSEKLFF. CDR3 in DNA: TGTGCCAGCAGCTTAGCAGGGGAAGTTTCGGAAAAACTGTTTTTT.

The V call is TRBV6-5, the J call TRBJ2-7; 11 bases map to TRBD2. Germline-derived CDR1 and CDR2 are MNHEY and SVGAGI. This CDR3 spans 15 amino acids. V was clipped by 5 bases and J by 0 bases; unmatched bases: 3. DNA of the CDR3: TGTGCCAGCAGTCGACTAGCGGGATCCTCCTACGAGCAGTACTTC. This translates into CASSRLAGSSYEQYF.

The chain has TRBV5-6 and TRBJ2-2; possible D gene TRBD2, 6 bases. Germline CDR1 reads SGHDT; CDR2 reads YYEEEE. Trimming left V 5 bases short and J 3 bases short, with 17 bases between. CDR3 size: 16 residues. CDR3: CASSPPGRDDTGELFF. The CDR3 bases are TGTGCCAGCAGTCCCCCGGGGCGGGACGACACCGGGGAGCTGTTTTTT. Drawing the rest from reference TRBV5-6 and TRBJ2-2, the complete variable domain is DAGVTQSPTHLIKTRGQQVTLRCSPKSGHDTVSWYQQALGQGPQFIFQYYEEEERQRGNFPDRFSGHQFPNYSSELNVNALLLGDSALYLCASSPPGRDDTGELFFGEGSRLTVL.

The V call is TRBV10-3, the J call TRBJ2-4; D ambiguous. The CDR3 has 11 amino acids. The V end was cut by 2 bases, the J end by 8 bases, with 4 bases between. Germline CDR1 is ENHRY and CDR2 is SYGVKD. The CDR3 coding sequence is TGTGCCATCAGTGAGGGGGACATTCAGTACTTC. It encodes CAISEGDIQYF.

The J gene is TRBJ2-4, the V gene TRBV4-2, with a possible D match to TRBD2 (6 bases). The CDR3 length is 16 residues. V was clipped by 1 base and J by 0 bases, with 10 bases between them. The germline gives CDR1 LGHNA, CDR2 YNFKEQ. CDR3 nucleotides: TGTGCCAGCAGCCAAGGTGGTAGCGGAGCCAAAAACATTCAGTACTTC. It yields the protein CASSQGGSGAKNIQYF.

V usage is TRBV7-2 and J usage is TRBJ2-7; D unclear. Germline V gene data show CDR1 as SGHTA and CDR2 as FQGNSA. V lost 1 base, J lost 2 bases, and 9 bases lay in between. This CDR3 spans 14 amino acids. The chain's CDR3 is CASSLESLAYEQYF. The CDR3 DNA reads as TGTGCCAGCAGCTTAGAGTCGTTAGCCTACGAGCAGTACTTC.

This chain joins TRBV7-2 and TRBJ2-3; 15 positions match TRBD2. The CDR3 covers 13 residues. Germline lookup yields CDR1 SGHTA and CDR2 FQGNSA. The CDR3 protein is CAAGLAGGDTQYF. CDR3 nucleotides: TGTGCAGCGGGACTAGCGGGAGGAGATACGCAGTATTTT.

The chain uses TRBV29-1 and TRBJ2-3, with D unclear. The CDR3 totals 12 residues. V shed 7 bases and J shed 2 bases, with 10 bases lying between them. Germline CDR1 SQVTM, CDR2 ANQGSEA. The CDR3 sequence: CSASQNTDTQYF. In DNA form, the CDR3 reads TGCAGCGCGTCGCAGAACACAGATACGCAGTATTTT.